Described below is a single T cell receptor beta chain sequence and its context. Its target is unknown. These data belong to a study of shared clonotypes between healthy human individuals. Findings and caveats of the study: Some clonotypes were shared by all four sorted-subset donors, while others were not shared. The non-shared ones had lower generation probabilities than the shared ones. Naive CD4 clonotypes overlapped across a few donors at approximately 5.3%.

All donors were healthy HIV-negative adults lacking recent acute infections or vaccinations. Genomic DNA (from each subset) was split evenly across several immunoSEQ plates. Here immunoSEQ multiplex PCR was the method, and the copy in TCRdb shows in-frame clones only, minus some. The repertoire holds over 850,000 clones, with around 82% as singletons. Trimming removed 4 bases from V and 0 bases from J, with 7 bases in between. Germline V gene sequence: CDR1 MGHRA, CDR2 YSYEKL. The CDR3 runs to 14 residues. The receptor comes from a man aged 18 to 30 in good health. Some clones in this sample may be carry-over from other donors' samples. The sequencing input was memory CD4+ T cells from PBMCs. Subset given: CD45RA-negative fraction. The J gene is TRBJ2-1, the V gene TRBV4-1, with D unresolved. CDR3 residues: CASSLGFSYNEQFF. In DNA, the CDR3 is TGCGCCAGCAGCCTAGGGTTCTCCTACAATGAGCAGTTCTTC.